One sample yielded the 11 T cell receptor beta chains listed below, sequenced in a study of T-cell memory formation after mild COVID-19. TCRdb called the 5' RACE reads again in MiXCR, with one record for every CDR3 protein. The top ten clones hold around 5.5% of a sample with 110,000 or so distinct CDR3 sequences, over 15% of them seen once. The sequencing sample was made of PBMCs or a T cell subset sorted from them (not recorded which). These receptors all stem from a young man who had mild COVID-19 (a few samples of this study predate the infection). Cell type and time point are not known.

A few counts support this clonotype. J is TRBJ2-7 and V is TRBV30; D is perhaps TRBD1 or TRBD2 (6 bases each). There are 12 residues in the CDR3. CDR1 and CDR2 (germline): GTSNPN, SVGIG (reference sequence). Trimming took 0 bases from V and 6 from J, leaving 9 bases between them. The CDR3 DNA sequence: TGTGCCTGGAGTGTAGGAGGGGGCGAGCAGTACTTC. Amino acids: CAWSVGGGEQYF.

The chain joins TRBV18 to TRBJ2-7; D might be TRBD1 (5 bases). CDR1 KGHSH and CDR2 LQKENI come from the germline V gene. CDR3 length equals 13 residues. V was trimmed by 5 bases and J by 2 bases, leaving 10 bases between them. The CDR3 spells CASSRQQAYEQYV. The CDR3 DNA reads TGTGCCAGCTCAAGACAGCAAGCCTACGAGCAGTACGTC.

This chain links TRBV7-9 with TRBJ2-3; D is undetermined. The CDR3 spans 12 residues. CDR1 SEHNR and CDR2 FQNEAQ come from the germline V gene (reference sequence). Trimming stripped 4 bases from V and 5 bases from J, with 7 bases between. The CDR3 DNA follows: TGTGCCAGCAGCTCCTTAGAAGATACGCAGTATTTT. This codes for CASSSLEDTQYF.

There are a few counts of this clonotype. The chain has TRBV21-1 and TRBJ2-5; whether TRBD1, the table's D call, matches the DNA was not checked. TRBV21-1 is assigned pseudogene status. This CDR3 is built from 16 residues. The CDR3 nucleotides are TGTGCCAGCAGCAAAGTTAGCAGGGGAGGCTTGGAGACCCAGTACTTC. Translation gives CASSKVSRGGLETQYF.

The V and J genes are TRBV3-1 and TRBJ1-6; D unclear. This CDR3 has 15 amino acids. Germline V gene sequence: CDR1 LGHDT, CDR2 YNNKEL (reference sequence). The V end was cut by 0 bases, the J end by 7 bases, with 10 bases between. CDR3 loop: CASSQEGIGNSPLHF. The CDR3 DNA is TGTGCCAGCAGCCAAGAAGGGATCGGGAATTCACCCCTCCACTTT.

V gene TRBV5-4 combines with J gene TRBJ2-7; 11 bases align to TRBD2. The CDR3 runs to 14 residues. Germline assignment: CDR1 SGHNT and CDR2 YYREEE (reference sequence). V shed 4 bases, J shed 3 bases, and the junction held 3 bases outside the gene matches. For the CDR3, the DNA is TGTGCCAGCAGCGGGCTAGCGGGGGGCTACGAGCAGTACTTC. This sequence encodes CASSGLAGGYEQYF. Combining the CDR3 with reference TRBV5-4 and TRBJ2-7 gives the whole variable domain ETGVTQSPTHLIKTRGQQVTLRCSSQSGHNTVSWYQQALGQGPQFIFQYYREEENGRGNFPPRFSGLQFPNYSSELNVNALELDDSALYLCASSGLAGGYEQYFGPGTRLTVT.

This clonotype was picked up a small number of times. The V gene is TRBV7-3, the J gene TRBJ1-1; perhaps TRBD1 as D (5 bases). The CDR3 has 13 amino acids. Trimming cost V 4 bases and J 5 bases, with 11 bases left between them. The germline V gene has CDR1 SGHTA and CDR2 FQGTGA. DNA for the CDR3: TGTGCCAGCAGCTCGAATCAGGGAACTGAAGCTTTCTTT. Translated: CASSSNQGTEAFF.

This clonotype has only a few counts. The chain has TRBV12-3 or TRBV12-4 and TRBJ2-5; D is unresolved. CDR3 size: 12 residues. Trimming pared 7 bases from V and 5 bases from J, leaving 11 bases between. This CDR3 is CASTHSKETQYF. The CDR3 bases are TGTGCCAGCACTCATAGTAAGGAGACCCAGTACTTC.

The genes are TRBV3-1 and TRBJ2-5; a possible D gene is TRBD2 (7 bases). Trimming cost V 1 base and J 5 bases, with 14 bases left between them. The V gene's germline CDR1 is LGHDT and CDR2 YNNKEL (reference sequence). The length of the CDR3 is 15 residues. CDR3 bases: TGTGCCAGCAGCCAAGGGCCGGGGGGCAGGGAGACCCAGTACTTC. It translates to CASSQGPGGRETQYF.

The genes are TRBV30 and TRBJ2-7; 9 bases are shared with TRBD1. This CDR3 has 15 residues. After removal of 4 bases from V and 2 bases from J, the junction contained 9 bases not matched to a gene. Germline V gene data show CDR1 as GTSNPN and CDR2 as SVGIG (reference sequence). CDR3 sequence (DNA): TGTGCCTGGACCCGGGGGACAGGGATAACCTACGAGCAGTACTTC. The encoded protein is CAWTRGTGITYEQYF.

The V call is TRBV6-6, the J call TRBJ2-7; 11 nucleotides match TRBD1. Germline V gene data show CDR1 as MNHNY and CDR2 as SVGAGI (reference sequence). J gave up 7 bases and V 6 bases, and 8 bases lay outside the gene matches. The length of the CDR3 is 14 residues. CDR3 nucleotides: TGTGCCAGCAGCCACACGGACAGGGGGCTTGAGCAGTACTTC. It is translated as CASSHTDRGLEQYF.